The clone carrying this T cell receptor (beta chain) turned up a few times. Its antigen remains unknown. The data were obtained in a study of cytomegalovirus exposure and HLA in healthy donors. It was healthy bone marrow donors who served as donors. PCR employed 60 Vbeta and 13 Jbeta primers. The table came from immunoSEQ multiplex PCR; TCRdb's copy has only in-frame clones and leaves some out. This sample has 95,000 to 150,000 clones, with around 85% found just once. Study-level points and caveats: Reportedly, diagnosis of cytomegalovirus status by the classifier showed high specificity and sensitivity. With later analysis, a missense DCLRE1C variant became linked to TCR beta V- and J-gene trimming.

J gave up 6 bases and V 7 bases, and 5 bases lay outside the gene matches. The CDR3 runs 13 residues. The germline gives CDR1 MDHEN, CDR2 SYDVKM. Sequencing used PBMCs. V usage is TRBV28 and J usage is TRBJ1-5; TRBD1 matches at 8 bases. The TCR was taken from a man between 25 and 39 years old in good health and CMV-seronegative. CDR3 sequence reads: CASTPGGGQPQHF. The CDR3 nucleotides read TGTGCCAGCACCCCAGGGGGCGGTCAGCCCCAGCATTTT. The complete variable domain, with remaining parts taken from reference TRBV28 and TRBJ1-5, reads DVKVTQSSRYLVKRTGEKVFLECVQDMDHENMFWYRQDPGLGLRLIYFSYDVKMKEKGDIPEGYSVSREKKERFSLILESASTNQTSMYLCASTPGGGQPQHFGDGTRLSIL.